The 12 T cell receptor beta chains in this list originate from one sample, sequenced in a study of OX40 agonist ivuxolimab in advanced cancers. Method: immunoSEQ multiplex PCR; TCRdb's copy keeps in-frame clones and lacks some. The table records 100,000 or so clones, 90% of them present only once. The sample here was CD4+ or CD8+ T cells sorted from blood, taken in a trial of the OX40 agonist ivuxolimab. Receptors originate from an adult with an advanced solid tumor such as melanoma, head and neck, liver or kidney cancer.

This clone was picked up a small number of times. The genes are TRBV27 and TRBJ2-1, with 7 bases aligning to TRBD2. Germline loops: CDR1 MNHEY, CDR2 SMNVEV (reference sequence). J lost 7 bases, V lost 2 bases, and 5 bases had no gene match. The CDR3 is 14 residues long. The CDR3 is CASSLTREWNEQFF. CDR3 coding DNA: TGTGCCAGCAGTTTAACGCGGGAGTGGAATGAGCAGTTCTTC.

This clone was counted between two and nine times. This sequence joins TRBV2 and TRBJ2-1, with 9 nucleotides matching TRBD2. The germline V gene has CDR1 SNHLY and CDR2 FYNNEI. CDR3 length: 15 amino acids. V was pared by 3 bases and J by 5 bases, with 5 bases of the junction left unmatched. Here the CDR3 reads CASSEGGLANNEQFF. The DNA for the CDR3 is TGTGCCAGCAGTGAGGGCGGACTAGCGAACAATGAGCAGTTCTTC.

The V and J genes are TRBV19 and TRBJ2-1, with a possible D match to TRBD2 (6 bases). The length of the CDR3 is 15 residues. Between the trimmed V and J ends, which lost 2 bases and 7 bases, there was a span of 15 bases. Germline V gives CDR1 LNHDA, CDR2 SQIVND (reference sequence). The CDR3 reads CASSIRRETVNEQFF. DNA for the CDR3: TGTGCCAGTAGTATAAGGAGGGAGACGGTGAATGAGCAGTTCTTC.

This clone appeared once. The rearrangement joins TRBV19 to TRBJ1-2; D uncertain. This CDR3 contains 12 residues. V was pared by 8 bases and J by 3 bases, with 10 bases between. CDR1 LNHDA and CDR2 SQIVND come from the germline V gene (reference sequence). The CDR3 DNA is TGTGCCAGTTGGGATGGCTACTATGGCTACACCTTC. Translating it yields CASWDGYYGYTF.

CDR3 in amino acids: CASSVYSNTGELFF. DNA of the CDR3: TGTGCCAGCAGTGTCTACAGCAACACCGGGGAGCTGTTTTTT. The chain combines TRBV6-4 with TRBJ2-2; D is unclear. The CDR3 length is 14 residues. V was shortened by 4 bases and J by 2 bases, with 8 bases between the two germline ends. CDR1 MRHNA and CDR2 SNTAGT come from the germline V gene.

The CDR3 nucleotides read TGTGCCAGCAGTGAATCAGCAGGGAAGGAGACCCAGTACTTC. Its protein is CASSESAGKETQYF. The chain joins TRBV25-1 to TRBJ2-5; a weak D match, TRBD1 (5 bases). Trimming shortened V by 1 base and J by 5 bases, and 11 bases separated the two germline ends. Germline loops: CDR1 MGHDK, CDR2 SYGVNS. The CDR3 length is 14 residues.

This chain uses TRBV6-1 with TRBJ2-2; the match to TRBD2 covers 11 bases. The trim removed 5 bases at V and 6 bases at J, leaving 5 bases unmatched. This CDR3 contains 15 residues. Germline CDR1 and CDR2: MNHNS and SASEGT. The CDR3 protein is CASSQTSGSAGELFF. CDR3 in DNA: TGTGCCAGCAGTCAAACTAGCGGGAGTGCCGGGGAGCTGTTTTTT.

The J gene is TRBJ1-2, the V gene TRBV5-1, with TRBD1 matching over 7 bases. V lost 3 bases, J lost 6 bases, and 11 bases stayed unmatched. Germline values: CDR1 SGHRS, CDR2 YFSETQ. The CDR3 length is 15 residues. The CDR3: CASSYSQGRADGYTF. As DNA, the CDR3 is TGCGCCAGCAGCTACTCACAGGGGCGTGCCGATGGCTACACCTTC.

The J gene is TRBJ2-1, the V gene TRBV9, with 7 bases lining up with TRBD1. Germline V gene sequence: CDR1 SGDLS, CDR2 YYNGEE. The CDR3 sequence is 15 residues long. V lost 4 bases to trimming and J lost 4 bases; unmatched junction nucleotides: 8. CDR3 in DNA: TGTGCCAGCAGCCTGGGACAGCCGATTTACAATGAGCAGTTCTTC. It translates to CASSLGQPIYNEQFF.

V usage is TRBV5-1 and J usage is TRBJ2-1; D gene uncertain. Trimming removed 0 bases from V and 3 bases from J, with 10 bases in between. The CDR3 is made up of 15 amino acids. CDR1 SGHRS and CDR2 YFSETQ come from the germline V gene. CDR3 in amino acids: CASSLVDPNYNEQFF. The DNA for the CDR3 is TGCGCCAGCAGCTTGGTTGACCCGAACTACAATGAGCAGTTCTTC.

The gene calls are TRBV10-3 and TRBJ1-4; D gene uncertain. Trimming removed 4 bases at V and 0 bases at J, with 9 bases between. The CDR3 covers 15 residues. Germline V lookup: CDR1 ENHRY, CDR2 SYGVKD. Here the CDR3 reads CAISGTATTNEKLFF. CDR3 DNA sequence: TGTGCCATCAGTGGTACCGCAACAACTAATGAAAAACTGTTTTTT.

V usage is TRBV6-5 and J usage is TRBJ2-4; D gene uncertain. This CDR3 has 13 amino acids. Deletions cut 0 bases from V and 5 bases from J, with 5 bases between. Germline CDR1 and CDR2: MNHEY and SVGAGI. CDR3 protein: CASSYSPENIQYF. In DNA form, the CDR3 reads TGTGCCAGCAGTTACTCTCCAGAAAACATTCAGTACTTC.